This T cell receptor (beta chain) was observed in a study of OX40 agonist ivuxolimab in advanced cancers. For the study at large: Enrolled patients in dose escalation had cancers that were hepatocellular carcinoma, melanoma, renal cell or head and neck cancer.

The data were produced by immunoSEQ multiplex PCR, yet TCRdb's version contains in-frame clones alone and is incomplete. The data hold 77,000 or so clones, with more than 75% observed a single time. Patients with autoimmune history or systemic immunosuppression were excluded. This sample comprised CD4+ or CD8+ T cells sorted from blood, obtained in a trial of the OX40 agonist ivuxolimab. The TCR originated in an adult with an advanced solid tumor such as melanoma, head and neck, liver or kidney cancer.

The DNA of the CDR3 is TGTGCCAGTAGTACAAAGGGACTAGCGGGAGTTAGTTCCTCCTACAATGAGCAGTTCTTC. It is translated as CASSTKGLAGVSSSYNEQFF. The chain recombines TRBV19 with TRBJ2-1; 14 nucleotides line up with TRBD2. The CDR3 is made up of 20 amino acids. Germline lookup yields CDR1 LNHDA and CDR2 SQIVND (reference sequence). V lost 4 bases and J lost 0; bases outside the gene matches: 11.